The present entry profiles one T cell receptor beta chain with its context. Repertoires were generated with immunoSEQ multiplex PCR, while TCRdb's copy carries only in-frame clones and drops some. Seen here are some 270,000 clones, approximately 83% observed once, and the top ten hold 4% to 4.5%. The CDR3 contains 14 residues. After removal of 4 bases from V and 5 bases from J, the junction contained 4 bases not matched to a gene. Germline CDR1 reads MNHEY; CDR2 reads SVGAGI. These data originate in a study of blood T cell repertoires in COVID-19. Material for sequencing was PBMCs or T cells enriched from blood (not recorded which). The receptor was derived from a woman aged 25 to 45 who had recovered from COVID-19. The genes are TRBV6-5 and TRBJ1-4, with 7 nucleotides matching TRBD1. CDR3 sequence: CASSSVGQNEKLFF. CDR3 nucleotides: TGTGCCAGCAGTTCCGTGGGACAGAATGAAAAACTGTTTTTT.